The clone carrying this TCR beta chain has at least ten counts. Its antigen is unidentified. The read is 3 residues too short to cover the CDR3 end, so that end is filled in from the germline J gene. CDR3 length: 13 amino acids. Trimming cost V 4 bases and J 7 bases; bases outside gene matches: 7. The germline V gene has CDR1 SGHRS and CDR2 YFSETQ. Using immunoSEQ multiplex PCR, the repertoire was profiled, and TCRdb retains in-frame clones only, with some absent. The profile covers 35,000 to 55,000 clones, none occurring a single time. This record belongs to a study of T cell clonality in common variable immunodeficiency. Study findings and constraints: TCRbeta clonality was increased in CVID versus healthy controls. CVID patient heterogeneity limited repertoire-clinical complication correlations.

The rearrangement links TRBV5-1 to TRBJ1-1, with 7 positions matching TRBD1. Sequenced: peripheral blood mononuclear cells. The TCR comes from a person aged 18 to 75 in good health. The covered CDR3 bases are TGCGCCAGCAGCCTTGGACAGGCAGATGAA. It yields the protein CASSLGQADE. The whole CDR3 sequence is CASSLGQADEAFF.